This TCR beta chain was observed in a study of T cell responses to AZD1222 COVID-19 vaccine (dated by TCRdb to about 2021). With regard to the full study: AZD1222 recipients with second doses at about 4 weeks or about 12 weeks were pooled, because spike-specific TCR depth and breadth did not differ between schedules. A total of 233 trial participants underwent TCR sequencing, of whom 207 received two doses of AZD1222 and about 26 received two doses of the MenACWY control vaccine. Trial participants were enrolled by age into 18-55, 56-69 and 70-plus year subgroups, with around 140, 26 and 57 TCR-sequenced participants respectively.

Beyond this particular receptor, the publication reports: Most participants were white British and females outnumbered males, and the authors suggested that clonal diversity may have been underestimated. Epitopes outside the regions mutated in the B.1.351 and B.1.1.7 variants were reportedly recognized by nearly half of the unique spike-specific TCRs. A significant rise in spike-specific TCR breadth and depth was observed after two AZD1222 doses relative to day 0 and relative to MenACWY recipients. No day 14 peak-response samples were available, so repertoires were characterized only after the peak T cell response. Vaccine-associated CD4 TCRs spanned the whole spike protein, with dominant responses in regions 160-218 and 743-854. In the small 56-69-year group, the increase in depth fell short of significance, most likely because of low power. Conclusions about previously exposed vaccinees were limited because only a handful of AZD1222 recipients were SARS-CoV-2 seropositive at baseline.

The time point label, as the study defines it: baseline before first vaccination. Samples from vaccinated people were obtained from the UK trials COV001 and COV002, which included a single-blind randomized controlled phase 2/3 trial of AZD1222 (ChAdOx1 nCoV-19) in healthy adults. For TCRbeta chain sequencing, PBMC samples were collected from trial participants at day 0 and at day 28 after the second dose. This clone was observed once. It lacks a known antigen. Per-nucleotide qualities are absent, and no much larger clonotype sits a single base away. The CDR3 regions of human TCRbeta chains were analyzed by immunosequencing. The original methods were these. TCRs in the repertoires were compared against a reference library of SARS-CoV-2-specific TCRs that had been generated with the MIRA antigen-specificity platform. Breadth was defined as the fraction of unique TCRs that were SARS-CoV-2-associated. Depth was defined as the fraction of total T cells that were SARS-CoV-2-associated. Using the MIRA data, each spike-specific TCR was assigned both to the spike region to which the TCR was reactive and to a CD4 or CD8 class. Log10-transformed breadth and depth values were compared by one-way ANOVA with Sidak's multiple comparisons tests. TCRdb took this table from immuneACCESS and kept in-frame rearrangements with V and J called. Such tables lack part of the clones; where checked against another copy, unresolved V genes explain under half of the gap, and the rest is unexplained. D and trimming come from the DNA, and the V and J calls and clone size come from that table. Across this sample there are 100,000 to 150,000 clones, with 80% to 95% seen only once. The ten largest account for around 15% of the sample.

The CDR3 spans 16 residues, from the cysteine through the phenylalanine. CDR3 DNA is the only sequence kept; it has 48 bases, read in frame from the first base. The germline V gene (reference sequence) provides CDR1 SGHNT and CDR2 YYREEE. V loses 1 base, J loses 1 base, and the germline ends lie 13 bases apart. This clonotype was sampled from an adult in good health. The sample in question was peripheral blood, obtained on day 0 of AZD1222 vaccination. The chain employs TRBV5-4 and TRBJ2-3; the D gene remains uncertain. CDR3 reads: CASSLFGLSRTDTQYF. In nucleotide form, the sequence is TGTGCCAGCAGCTTGTTTGGGCTTTCACGCACAGATACGCAGTATTTT.